These 13 T cell receptor beta chains came from one sample sequenced in a study of OX40 agonist ivuxolimab in advanced cancers. Measured with immunoSEQ multiplex PCR; TCRdb has only the in-frame clones, and not every one. The table includes approximately 80,000 clones, approximately 90% detected once. Sequencing used CD4+ or CD8+ T cells sorted from blood, obtained in a trial of the OX40 agonist ivuxolimab. Receptors originate from an adult with an advanced solid tumor such as melanoma, head and neck, liver or kidney cancer.

The sample holds one count of this clone. This rearrangement joins TRBV2 to TRBJ2-1; D is undetermined. Germline lookup yields CDR1 SNHLY and CDR2 FYNNEI. The V and J ends lost 8 bases and 5 bases respectively, with 19 bases between them. The CDR3 runs 15 residues. The CDR3, as DNA: TGTGCCAGCCTTCCCACAAGTCCCAAAAACAATGAGCAGTTCTTC. Amino acids: CASLPTSPKNNEQFF.

The J gene is TRBJ2-2, the V gene TRBV11-2; tentatively, D is TRBD2 (6 bases). V lost 4 bases to trimming and J lost 7 bases, with 16 bases between them. From germline, CDR1 is SGHAT and CDR2 FQNNGV. This CDR3 has 15 residues. CDR3 protein: CASSSPRGGNGELFF. The DNA for the CDR3 is TGTGCCAGCAGCTCACCCCGAGGAGGGAACGGGGAGCTGTTTTTT.

The rearrangement links TRBV6-5 to TRBJ1-5; D unresolved. Trimming pared 6 bases from V and 4 bases from J, leaving 7 bases between. The CDR3 extends over 12 amino acids. Germline V gives CDR1 MNHEY, CDR2 SVGAGI. The CDR3 coding sequence is TGTGCCAGCAGCACGATGAATCAGCCCCAGCATTTT. It encodes CASSTMNQPQHF.

The gene calls are TRBV28 and TRBJ2-1, with a weak D call TRBD1 (5 bases). CDR3 length: 15 amino acids. Germline loops: CDR1 MDHEN, CDR2 SYDVKM. V gave up 6 bases and J gave up 0 bases, with 12 bases separating them. The DNA for the CDR3 is TGTGCCAGCAGCCCTTCTAGGGGCTCCTACAATGAGCAGTTCTTC. This encodes CASSPSRGSYNEQFF.

The chain carries TRBV7-9 and TRBJ2-1, with TRBD1 matching over 9 bases. The CDR3 consists of 14 residues. Per the germline V gene, CDR1 is SEHNR and CDR2 is FQNEAQ (reference sequence). Losses at the gene ends were 3 bases for V and 5 bases for J; bases not matched to a gene: 2. The CDR3, as DNA: TGTGCCAGCAGCTTCCGGGACAGGGACAATGAGCAGTTCTTC. It is translated as CASSFRDRDNEQFF.

Of note for this clone: One junction end disagrees with the germline gene, perhaps due to a read error. The chain recombines TRBV5-1 with TRBJ1-1; no clear D gene. The V gene's germline CDR1 is SGHRS and CDR2 YFSETQ. The CDR3 spans 17 residues. The CDR3: CASSLAGSGVFPAEAFF. The CDR3 DNA is TGCGCCAGCAGCTTGGCCGGTAGCGGCGTTTTTCCCGCTGAGGCTTTCTTT.

The chain uses TRBV12-5 and TRBJ2-5; D might be TRBD2 (6 bases). CDR3 length: 15 amino acids. Germline-derived CDR1 and CDR2 are LGHNT and FRNRAP. The ends were cut back, 7 bases at V and 4 bases at J, with 19 bases in the middle. The CDR3 sequence: CASVYGGAEGETQYF. For the CDR3, the DNA is TGTGCTAGTGTTTATGGCGGGGCGGAGGGAGAGACCCAGTACTTC. Using reference TRBV12-5 and TRBJ2-5 for the parts outside the CDR3, the full variable domain is DARVTQTPRHKVTEMGQEVTMRCQPILGHNTVFWYRQTMMQGLELLAYFRNRAPLDDSGMPKDRFSAEMPDATLATLKIQPSEPRDSAVYFCASVYGGAEGETQYFGPGTRLLVL.

The rearrangement joins TRBV29-1 to TRBJ2-7, with 11 bases fitting TRBD2. V lost 4 bases and J lost 3; bases outside the gene matches: 8. Germline assignment: CDR1 SQVTM and CDR2 ANQGSEA. The CDR3 length is 15 residues. DNA for the CDR3: TGCAGCGTTGGGGACACCGGGACTAGCGGCTACGAGCAGTACTTC. This gives the protein CSVGDTGTSGYEQYF.

This clone occurred a few times. The chain joins TRBV4-2 to TRBJ2-6, with TRBD2 identical over 14 bases. V dropped 3 bases and J dropped 4; count of bases not matched to a gene: 5. This CDR3 spans 18 amino acids. Germline V gene sequence: CDR1 LGHNA, CDR2 YNFKEQ. The CDR3 sequence is CASSQRLAGGLGANVLTF. The CDR3 bases are TGTGCCAGCAGCCAGAGACTAGCGGGGGGGCTGGGGGCCAACGTCCTGACTTTC.

This clone was seen once. The chain has TRBV29-1 and TRBJ2-1; D may be TRBD1 (5 bases). V lost 7 bases, J lost 15 bases, and 19 bases lay in between. Per germline, CDR1 SQVTM and CDR2 ANQGSEA. The CDR3 runs to 11 residues. CDR3 loop: CSASSSGSAFF. DNA for the CDR3: TGCAGCGCCTCCTCGTCAGGGTCGGCGTTCTTC.

The chain combines TRBV5-1 with TRBJ2-1, with 12 bases matching TRBD2. This CDR3 is built from 16 residues. V shed 4 bases and J 7 bases; nucleotides not matched to a gene: 9. Germline lookup yields CDR1 SGHRS and CDR2 YFSETQ. The CDR3 bases are TGCGCCAGCAGCGTCTCTAGCGGGAGGGCCGTGAATGAGCAGTTCTTC. This sequence encodes CASSVSSGRAVNEQFF.

The chain couples TRBV7-8 to TRBJ1-5; D ambiguous. The germline CDR1 and CDR2 sequences are SGHVS and FQNEAQ. CDR3 length equals 15 residues. Between the trimmed V and J ends, which lost 5 bases and 2 bases, there was a span of 13 bases. CDR3 amino acids: CASSRAGNGNQPQHF. The CDR3 bases are TGTGCCAGCAGCCGAGCGGGGAACGGCAATCAGCCCCAGCATTTT.

The V gene is TRBV19, the J gene TRBJ1-5, with 10 bases aligning to TRBD1. Germline assignment: CDR1 LNHDA and CDR2 SQIVND (reference sequence). Trimming cost V 5 bases and J 4 bases; bases outside gene matches: 11. The CDR3 is made up of 17 amino acids. CDR3 in DNA: TGTGCCAGTAGTGCAAGACAGGGGGCATACGGAAATCAGCCCCAGCATTTT. This sequence encodes CASSARQGAYGNQPQHF.